These 13 T cell receptor beta chains originate from one sample sequenced in a study of T cell responses to AZD1222 COVID-19 vaccine. Libraries were prepared by immunoSEQ multiplex PCR; TCRdb keeps only in-frame clonotypes and omits some of them. In the table there are over 110,000 clones, roughly 88% of which are singletons. Material: peripheral blood, obtained 28 days after the second AZD1222 dose. The receptors derive from an adult who received the AZD1222 COVID-19 vaccine.

In this sample, this clone turned up once. This chain links TRBV7-2 with TRBJ1-5; 7 bases fit TRBD1. CDR1 SGHTA and CDR2 FQGNSA come from the germline V gene. Trimming removed 5 bases from V and 5 bases from J; junction bases left unmatched: 9. CDR3 length: 15 amino acids. The CDR3 DNA sequence: TGTGCCAGCAGCGCTGCATCAGGGGGTCATCAGCCCCAGCATTTT. Its translation is CASSAASGGHQPQHF.

This clone was observed a single time. The rearrangement links TRBV9 to TRBJ2-2; tentatively, D is TRBD2 (6 bases). Germline CDR1 is SGDLS and CDR2 is YYNGEE. This CDR3 contains 17 residues. V shed 0 bases and J shed 4 bases, with 16 bases lying between them. CDR3 in amino acids: CASSVGGRDFFTGELFF. CDR3 DNA: TGTGCCAGCAGCGTAGGAGGGCGGGACTTTTTCACCGGGGAGCTGTTTTTT.

The chain uses TRBV29-1 and TRBJ2-1, with 10 bases aligning to TRBD1. Germline-derived CDR1 and CDR2 are SQVTM and ANQGSEA. The CDR3 length is 13 residues. J lost 7 bases, V lost 6 bases, and 6 bases had no gene match. CDR3 sequence reads: CSVGTGVLNEQFF. Written as DNA, the CDR3 is TGCAGCGTCGGGACAGGGGTTTTGAATGAGCAGTTCTTC.

The chain has TRBV9 and TRBJ2-7, with D tentatively TRBD1 (5 bases). Germline V lookup: CDR1 SGDLS, CDR2 YYNGEE. Trimming took 0 bases from V and 2 from J, leaving 12 bases between them. The CDR3 covers 15 residues. This CDR3 is CASSVAVGRAYEQYF. The CDR3 DNA is TGTGCCAGCAGCGTAGCGGTCGGCAGGGCCTACGAGCAGTACTTC. Looking up the rest from reference TRBV9 and TRBJ2-7 gives the full variable domain: DSGVTQTPKHLITATGQRVTLRCSPRSGDLSVYWYQQSLDQGLQFLIQYYNGEERAKGNILERFSAQQFPDLHSELNLSSLELGDSALYFCASSVAVGRAYEQYFGPGTRLTVT.

The gene calls are TRBV10-1 and TRBJ2-1; the D gene is possibly TRBD1 (6 bases). With 3 bases removed from V and 7 bases from J, the gap between germline ends came to 13 bases. CDR3 size: 14 residues. Germline CDR1 is WNHNN and CDR2 is SYGVQD (reference sequence). The DNA for the CDR3 is TGCGCCAGCAGTGACCCCAGGCAGGGGAATGAGCAGTTCTTC. Residues: CASSDPRQGNEQFF.

The CDR3 spells CASSWGVNQPQHF. In DNA, the CDR3 is TGTGCCAGCAGTTGGGGGGTCAATCAGCCCCAGCATTTT. The chain couples TRBV2 to TRBJ1-5; tentatively, D is TRBD1 (5 bases). Germline V gives CDR1 SNHLY, CDR2 FYNNEI. The V gene lost 5 bases and the J gene lost 3 bases, with 8 bases spanning the gap. This CDR3 contains 13 residues.

The chain links TRBV29-1 to TRBJ1-2; D possibly corresponds to TRBD1 (5 bases). V was shortened by 4 bases and J by 6 bases, with 9 bases between the two germline ends. The CDR3 loop spans 11 amino acids. From germline, CDR1 is SQVTM and CDR2 ANQGSEA. The CDR3 bases are TGCAGCGTTGTAGGGGCCGATGGCTACACCTTC. Its protein product is CSVVGADGYTF.

The rearrangement joins TRBV6-5 to TRBJ1-1; D is unresolved. V lost 4 bases and J lost 1, with 10 bases in between. The V gene's germline CDR1 is MNHEY and CDR2 SVGAGI. The CDR3 length is 14 residues. The CDR3 loop is CASSSALPNTEAFF. DNA for the CDR3: TGTGCCAGCAGTTCCGCCCTCCCGAACACTGAAGCTTTCTTT.

V is TRBV29-1 and J is TRBJ2-7; TRBD1 or TRBD2 may be the D gene (5 bases each). Trimming removed 7 bases from V and 0 bases from J, with 16 bases in between. This CDR3 comprises 14 residues. CDR1 SQVTM and CDR2 ANQGSEA come from the germline V gene. CDR3 protein: CSASRDDSSYEQYF. CDR3 DNA sequence: TGCAGCGCCTCCCGGGACGATAGCTCCTACGAGCAGTACTTC.

This chain connects TRBV6-5 to TRBJ2-7; possibly TRBD2 for D (5 bases). V shed 10 bases and J shed 0 bases, with 13 bases lying between them. The CDR3 consists of 13 residues. The V gene's germline CDR1 is MNHEY and CDR2 SVGAGI. The CDR3 DNA reads as TGTGCCACCACCGGGGATAGCTCCTACGAGCAGTACTTC. It translates to CATTGDSSYEQYF.

This clone was seen once. Here the CDR3 DNA reads TGTGCCAGCAGTAAACAGGTATTGAACACTGAAGCTTTCTTT. Translated, it gives CASSKQVLNTEAFF. V usage is TRBV28 and J usage is TRBJ1-1; D is perhaps TRBD1 (5 bases). The V gene's germline CDR1 is MDHEN and CDR2 SYDVKM. V gave up 5 bases and J gave up 0 bases, with 10 bases separating them. The CDR3 runs to 14 residues.

This clone was seen only a few times. This chain connects TRBV6-5 to TRBJ2-2, with D maybe TRBD2 (5 bases). The V end was cut by 5 bases, the J end by 6 bases, with 10 bases between. The CDR3 is made up of 13 amino acids. Germline V lookup: CDR1 MNHEY, CDR2 SVGAGI. CDR3 sequence: CASSLRTSGELFF. In DNA, the CDR3 is TGTGCCAGCAGTCTGCGGACTTCCGGGGAGCTGTTTTTT.

The chain carries TRBV19 and TRBJ2-2; D unclear. V lost 1 base and J lost 1, with 7 bases in between. In germline, CDR1 is LNHDA, CDR2 SQIVND (reference sequence). The CDR3 length is 15 residues. In DNA, the CDR3 is TGTGCCAGTAGTATAGGACTCCAGAACACCGGGGAGCTGTTTTTT. The encoded protein is CASSIGLQNTGELFF.